This TCR beta chain was profiled in a study of blood T cell repertoires in COVID-19. Study overall: Researchers got acute and convalescent COVID-19 samples from the United States, Italy and Spain. From T cells, B-cell-depleted T cells, or PBMCs came the material, which was cDNA or gDNA.

V shed 3 bases and J 9 bases; nucleotides not matched to a gene: 9. CDR1 and CDR2 from the germline V gene are MDHEN and SYDVKM. The CDR3 is 15 residues long. In the source study's methods: Reference gene primers were amplified, and this amplification served to estimate nucleated cell counts. Produced via immunoSEQ multiplex PCR; TCRdb's table is partial and in-frame only. V and J calls and clone size come straight from that table; D and trimming were deduced from the DNA. Here the sample spans around 140,000 clones, around 80% being singletons. The material sequenced was peripheral blood. The receptor's source is an older woman with acute or convalescent COVID-19. The chain employs TRBV28 and TRBJ2-1; 9 positions agree with TRBD2. The CDR3: CASSLEGLAGREQFF. The CDR3 nucleotides are TGTGCCAGCAGTTTGGAGGGCCTAGCGGGACGTGAGCAGTTCTTC.